The 28 T cell receptor beta chains listed next were all sequenced from one sample in a study of T cells in women clearing cervical HPV infection. Method: immunoSEQ multiplex PCR; TCRdb's copy keeps in-frame clones and lacks some. The clone table shows under 30,000 clones, with the ten largest holding roughly 9%. Sequenced: blood buffy coat. The receptors shown here come from a woman between 18 and 70 years old with a cervical HPV16 infection that either progressed to CIN3+ or cleared (not recorded which).

For this clone: The DNA ends 3 residues before the CDR3 does, and the rest of the CDR3 is filled in from the germline J gene. This chain links TRBV18 with TRBJ1-2, with D perhaps matching TRBD1 (6 bases). From germline, CDR1 is KGHSH and CDR2 LQKENI. This CDR3 comprises 15 residues. CDR3 in amino acids: CASSPAGTSDYDYTF. Incomplete CDR3 DNA: TGTGCCAGCTCCCCCGCCGGGACAAGCGACTACGAC.

With respect to this clone: The CDR3 extends 3 residues past the end of the read, so its final part is completed from the germline J gene. The V call is TRBV7-8, the J call TRBJ1-1; D is perhaps TRBD1 (6 bases). V was pared by 5 bases and J by 2 bases, with 9 bases between. The germline gives CDR1 SGHVS, CDR2 FQNEAQ. This CDR3 region has 13 residues. The CDR3 region is CASSAGTNTEAFF. Partial CDR3 DNA: TGTGCCAGCAGCGCAGGGACAAACACTGAA.

CDR3: CSVSRQGGYEQYF. CDR3 DNA (partial): TGCAGCGTTTCAAGACAGGGTGGTTACGAG. The chain employs TRBV29-1 and TRBJ2-7; 7 positions agree with TRBD1. The read falls 3 residues short of the CDR3 end, and the missing part is taken from the germline J gene. Looked up from germline, CDR1 is SQVTM and CDR2 is ANQGSEA. The trim removed 5 bases at V and 4 bases at J, leaving 8 bases unmatched. The length of the CDR3 is 13 residues.

Of note for this clone: The read stops 3 residues short of the end of the CDR3; the missing end is completed from the germline J gene. The rearrangement uses TRBV5-1 and TRBJ1-1; the D is unclear. Germline V CDR1 and CDR2: SGHRS, YFSETQ. The CDR3 runs to 14 residues. V was clipped by 2 bases and J by 1 base, with 9 bases between them. The CDR3 loop reads CASSLGTANTEAFF. The sequenced CDR3 bases are TGCGCCAGCAGCTTAGGAACAGCGAACACTGAA. Together with reference TRBV5-1 and TRBJ1-1, the CDR3 gives the full variable domain: KAGVTQTPRYLIKTRGQQVTLSCSPISGHRSVSWYQQTPGQGLQFLFEYFSETQRNKGNFPGRFSGRQFSNSRSEMNVSTLELGDSALYLCASSLGTANTEAFFGQGTRLTVV.

For this clone: The read gets to within 3 residues of the CDR3 end, and the germline J gene fills in the rest. The V and J genes are TRBV28 and TRBJ1-2; 7 bases map to TRBD1. Trimming took 11 bases from V and 0 from J; bases not matched to a gene: 12. The germline gives CDR1 MDHEN, CDR2 SYDVKM. The CDR3 loop spans 15 amino acids. The part of the CDR3 DNA that was read is TGTGCCGGGGGAGGTCAGGGGGGAACTAACTATGGC. Amino acids: CAGGGQGGTNYG. The CDR3 in full is CAGGGQGGTNYGYTF.

Details on this clone: Read data end 3 residues before the CDR3 end; the end is taken from the germline J gene. The chain has TRBV13 and TRBJ1-3; 7 bases are shared with TRBD1. The germline CDR1 and CDR2 sequences are PRHDT and FYEKMQ (reference sequence). Trimming removed 5 bases from V and 0 bases from J; junction bases left unmatched: 7. This CDR3 has 16 residues. This chain's CDR3 is CASSARQGSSGNTIYF. Incomplete CDR3 DNA: TGTGCCAGCAGCGCCAGACAGGGATCCTCTGGAAACACC.

This clone ranks as medium-sized in terms of frequency. The read falls 3 residues short of the CDR3 end, and the missing part is taken from the germline J gene. The V gene is TRBV6-2 or TRBV6-3, the J gene TRBJ1-2, with unresolved D. CDR3 length equals 11 residues. The germline V gene encodes CDR1 MNHEY and CDR2 SVGEGT. Trimming removed 6 bases at V and 4 bases at J, with 6 bases between. Partial CDR3 DNA: TGTGCCAGCAGGCACAGCTATGGC. Its protein is CASRHSYG. The whole CDR3 reads CASRHSYGYTF.

Worth noting for this clone: The read is 3 residues too short to cover the CDR3 end, so that end is filled in from the germline J gene. The genes are TRBV7-3 and TRBJ2-1, with 11 bases identical to TRBD2. The germline V gene has CDR1 SGHTA and CDR2 FQGTGA. V was clipped by 3 bases and J by 9 bases; unmatched bases: 7. The CDR3 consists of 15 residues. The sequenced CDR3 bases are TGTGCCAGCAGCTTTACCCCTAGCGGGAGGTCTGAG. Translated, it gives CASSFTPSGRSE. The whole CDR3 sequence is CASSFTPSGRSEQFF.

Details on this clone: The read ends 3 residues early relative to the CDR3; the germline J gene fills the gap. The chain carries TRBV10-3 and TRBJ1-6, with D tentatively TRBD1 (5 bases). This CDR3 has 13 residues. The germline CDR1 and CDR2 sequences are ENHRY and SYGVKD. The V end lost 6 bases, the J end lost 6 bases, and 9 bases lay between the germline ends. The CDR3 loop reads CAISIGGNSPLHF. The sequenced CDR3 bases are TGTGCCATCAGCATCGGGGGTAATTCACCC.

In regard to this clone: The sequenced fragment ends 3 residues before the CDR3 boundary, so the rest is inferred from the germline J gene. The chain joins TRBV5-8 to TRBJ2-3, with TRBD1 as a possible D gene (6 bases). Germline V CDR1 and CDR2: SGHTS, YDEGEE. The CDR3 has 14 residues. V was trimmed by 2 bases and J by 2 bases, leaving 9 bases between them. Incomplete CDR3 DNA: TGTGCCAGCAGCTTCGACAGGACCACAGATACG. It translates to CASSFDRTTDT. The whole CDR3 protein is CASSFDRTTDTQYF. The full variable domain, completed using reference TRBV5-8 and TRBJ2-3, is EAGVTQSPTHLIKTRGQQATLRCSPISGHTSVYWYQQALGLGLQFLLWYDEGEERNRGNFPPRFSGRQFPNYSSELNVNALELEDSALYLCASSFDRTTDTQYFGPGTRLTVL.

In regard to this clone: Sequencing ends 3 residues short of the CDR3 end; the germline J gene provides the rest. V is TRBV20-1 and J is TRBJ1-2; D unclear. This CDR3 is built from 14 residues. V lost 1 base, J lost 4 bases, and 13 bases lay in between. The germline gives CDR1 DFQATT, CDR2 SNEGSKA (reference sequence). The covered CDR3 bases are TGCAGTGCTAGAGCGGCAGGCCTTTCCTATGGC. This sequence encodes CSARAAGLSYG. The full CDR3 protein is CSARAAGLSYGYTF.

Note on this clone: The read ends 3 residues early relative to the CDR3; the germline J gene fills the gap. V usage is TRBV4-1 and J usage is TRBJ1-2; TRBD1 might be the D (5 bases). Trimming stripped 2 bases from V and 3 bases from J, with 16 bases between. The CDR3 is made up of 16 amino acids. Germline CDR1 is MGHRA and CDR2 is YSYEKL. The CDR3 sequence is CASSQIIRAWDYGYTF. CDR3 DNA, as far as it was read: TGCGCCAGCAGCCAAATCATCAGGGCCTGGGACTATGGC.

Comment on this clone: The read ends 3 residues before the CDR3 terminus; that terminus is restored from the germline J gene. The chain links TRBV7-3 to TRBJ2-1; possible D gene TRBD2, 8 bases. CDR1 and CDR2 from the germline V gene are SGHTA and FQGTGA. V lost 9 bases and J lost 1, with 22 bases in between. The CDR3 covers 17 residues. Incomplete CDR3 DNA: TGTGCCAGTGGGAAGGGGGCGGGGGGTCTGTCCTACAATGAG. The encoded protein is CASGKGAGGLSYNE. The full CDR3 sequence reads CASGKGAGGLSYNEQFF.

A remark on this clone: Sequencing ends 3 residues short of the CDR3 end; the germline J gene provides the rest. The chain has TRBV30 and TRBJ1-2; TRBD1 agrees at 7 bases. The CDR3 totals 16 residues. From germline, CDR1 is GTSNPN and CDR2 SVGIG (reference sequence). J gave up 4 bases and V 5 bases, and 16 bases lay outside the gene matches. The CDR3 reads CAWGGIKGQSAYGYTF. The sequenced CDR3 bases are TGTGCCTGGGGGGGGATTAAGGGACAGAGTGCCTATGGC.

As regards this clone: The CDR3 is cut off 3 residues early in the read; its end comes from the germline J gene. The rearrangement uses TRBV19 and TRBJ1-2; D remains ambiguous. This CDR3 spans 17 amino acids. Germline lookup yields CDR1 LNHDA and CDR2 SQIVND (reference sequence). V shed 2 bases and J shed 2 bases, with 18 bases lying between them. CDR3: CASSISTVGQLNYGYTF. The CDR3 DNA, read in part, is TGTGCCAGTAGTATATCAACAGTGGGTCAATTGAACTATGGC.

As for this clone: The read falls 3 residues short of the CDR3 end, and the missing part is taken from the germline J gene. The V gene is TRBV7-9, the J gene TRBJ1-1, with D hard to call. The CDR3 is made up of 15 amino acids. Germline V gene data show CDR1 as SEHNR and CDR2 as FQNEAQ (reference sequence). The ends were cut back, 5 bases at V and 5 bases at J, with 18 bases in the middle. The part of the CDR3 DNA that was read is TGTGCCAGCAGCCCCCCTCTGAGGGTGTTGACTGAA. Protein: CASSPPLRVLTE. The whole CDR3 region reads CASSPPLRVLTEAFF.

As concerns this clone: The CDR3 goes on 3 residues after the read ends, and that part is filled in from the germline J gene. The chain uses TRBV11-3 and TRBJ2-7; tentative D call: TRBD2 (5 bases). This CDR3 has 14 amino acids. Trimming stripped 5 bases from V and 2 bases from J, with 13 bases between. The germline gives CDR1 SGHNT, CDR2 YENEEA. The CDR3 is CASSRSGFAYEQYF. The CDR3 bases that were read are TGTGCCAGCAGCCGGTCGGGGTTCGCCTACGAG.

As concerns this clone: The CDR3 goes on 3 residues after the read ends, and that part is filled in from the germline J gene. V and J are TRBV20-1 and TRBJ2-1, with TRBD1 as a possible D gene (5 bases). Trimming pared 6 bases from V and 8 bases from J, leaving 14 bases between. The CDR3 contains 12 residues. From germline, CDR1 is DFQATT and CDR2 SNEGSKA (reference sequence). CDR3 sequence: CSATFGHDEQFF. The DNA read from the CDR3 is TGCAGTGCAACTTTCGGACACGATGAG.

A word on this clone: The CDR3 extends 3 residues past the end of the read, so its final part is completed from the germline J gene. The rearrangement links TRBV27 to TRBJ1-6; D is possibly TRBD1 (6 bases). Trimming stripped 5 bases from V and 6 bases from J, with 11 bases between. This CDR3 is 14 amino acids long. Germline V lookup: CDR1 MNHEY, CDR2 SMNVEV (reference sequence). CDR3 region: CASSLTGINSPLHF. CDR3 bases read: TGTGCCAGCAGTCTTACAGGGATTAATTCACCC.

Points on this clone: The sequenced fragment ends 3 residues before the CDR3 boundary, so the rest is inferred from the germline J gene. The chain has TRBV11-1 and TRBJ2-3; D possibly corresponds to TRBD1 (6 bases). Trimming shortened V by 5 bases and J by 4 bases, and 13 bases separated the two germline ends. CDR1 is SGHAT, CDR2 FQDESV, per germline (reference sequence). This CDR3 region has 14 residues. CDR3 DNA, as far as it was read: TGTGCCAGCAGCACAGGGCTGGGGTCAGATACG. Amino acids: CASSTGLGSDT. In full, the CDR3 reads CASSTGLGSDTQYF.

This CDR3 reads CASLRDEGAHEQFF. The CDR3 DNA, read in part, is TGTGCCAGTCTCCGGGACGAGGGGGCCCATGAG. The chain recombines TRBV12-3 or TRBV12-4 with TRBJ2-1; 7 nucleotides align to TRBD1. The sequence runs out 3 residues before the end of the CDR3; the remainder is reconstructed from the germline J gene. With V trimmed by 9 bases and J by 8 bases, 13 bases remained unmatched. The CDR3 length is 14 residues.

For this clone: The read gets to within 3 residues of the CDR3 end, and the germline J gene fills in the rest. The V and J genes are TRBV9 and TRBJ2-1; TRBD2 matches 10 bases. The CDR3 length is 14 residues. Germline trimming cut 2 bases from V and 8 bases from J; bases unmatched to any gene: 4. Germline CDR1 is SGDLS and CDR2 is YYNGEE. The CDR3 loop reads CASSVSGRIYEQFF. CDR3 DNA, as far as it was read: TGTGCCAGCAGCGTTAGCGGGAGGATCTATGAG.

Of note for this clone: The read terminates 3 residues before the CDR3 end, so the remaining end is supplied by the germline J gene. V gene TRBV5-1 combines with J gene TRBJ2-3; D unresolved. The CDR3 loop spans 12 amino acids. CDR1 is SGHRS, CDR2 YFSETQ, per germline. Between the trimmed V and J ends, which lost 3 bases and 4 bases, there was a span of 6 bases. CDR3 DNA (partial): TGCGCCAGCAGCTCCTACTCAGATACG. Translated, it gives CASSSYSDT. The entire CDR3 sequence reads CASSSYSDTQYF.

CDR3 in amino acids: CSARVGPQPQHF. The part of the CDR3 DNA that was read is TGCAGTGCTAGGGTGGGGCCTCAGCCC. The chain recombines TRBV20-1 with TRBJ1-5; D is possibly TRBD1 (5 bases). The read terminates 3 residues ahead of where the CDR3 ends, so the germline J gene completes it. Trimming removed 3 bases at V and 6 bases at J, with 9 bases between. Germline lookup yields CDR1 DFQATT and CDR2 SNEGSKA (reference sequence). CDR3 length equals 12 residues.

As for this clone: From the germline J gene comes the end of the CDR3, since the read stops 3 residues before it. The rearrangement uses TRBV20-1 and TRBJ1-4, with a tentative D call TRBD1 (5 bases). This CDR3 has 14 amino acids. Germline V lookup: CDR1 DFQATT, CDR2 SNEGSKA (reference sequence). The covered CDR3 bases are TGCAGTGCTAGAGATCCGGGGGTCAATTCACCA. Translated: CSARDPGVNSP. In full, the CDR3 is CSARDPGVNSPLFF.

Comment on this clone: Sequencing ends 3 residues short of the CDR3 end; the germline J gene provides the rest. This rearrangement joins TRBV20-1 to TRBJ2-7; no reliable D call. The V gene's germline CDR1 is DFQATT and CDR2 SNEGSKA (reference sequence). This CDR3 contains 14 residues. Between the trimmed V and J ends, which lost 1 base and 0 bases, there was a span of 10 bases. The chain's CDR3 is CSARVRPYSYEQYF. Incomplete CDR3 DNA: TGCAGTGCTAGAGTCAGGCCCTACTCCTACGAG.

Comment on this clone: One end of the junction fails to match germline, which may point to a read error. Read coverage stops 3 residues before the CDR3 terminus; the germline J gene supplies the remainder. This chain joins TRBV4-2 and TRBJ2-7; a possible D gene is TRBD2 (6 bases). This CDR3 spans 15 amino acids. Germline V gives CDR1 LGHNA, CDR2 YNFKEQ. The covered CDR3 bases are TGCGCCAGCAGCCGCGAGCGGGTCCAAGTCTACGAG. Protein sequence: CASSRERVQVYE. The full CDR3 sequence reads CASSRERVQVYEQYF.

Comments on this clone: The read finishes 3 residues shy of the CDR3 end, and the germline J gene is used to complete it. The chain is built from TRBV18 and TRBJ2-7; possibly TRBD2 for D (7 bases). The length of the CDR3 is 18 residues. CDR1 and CDR2 (germline): KGHSH, LQKENI. With 5 bases removed from V and 6 bases from J, the gap between germline ends came to 29 bases. CDR3 protein: CASSSSPPRRGRSSEQYF. The CDR3 bases that were read are TGTGCCAGCTCATCATCCCCCCCGCGGCGGGGGCGGTCTAGCGAG.